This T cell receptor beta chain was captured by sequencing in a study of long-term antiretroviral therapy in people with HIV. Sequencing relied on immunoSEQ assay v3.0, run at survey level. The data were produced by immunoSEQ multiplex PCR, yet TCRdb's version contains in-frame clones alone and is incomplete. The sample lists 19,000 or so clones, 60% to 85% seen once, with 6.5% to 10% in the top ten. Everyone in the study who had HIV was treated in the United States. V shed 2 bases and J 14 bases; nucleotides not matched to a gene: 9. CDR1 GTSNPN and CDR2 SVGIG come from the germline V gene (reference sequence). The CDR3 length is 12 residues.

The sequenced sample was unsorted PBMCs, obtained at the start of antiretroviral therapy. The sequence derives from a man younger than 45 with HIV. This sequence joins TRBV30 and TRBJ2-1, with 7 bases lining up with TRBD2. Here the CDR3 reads CAWSPHTSEEFF. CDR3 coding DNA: TGTGCCTGGAGTCCACACACTAGCGAAGAGTTCTTC.